This TCR beta chain comes out of a study of cytomegalovirus exposure and HLA in healthy donors. Worth noting for this clone: Its target is unknown.

Findings of the study overall: Many donors shared some public TCRs, even though most TCR sequences were rare. Reports described diagnosis of cytomegalovirus status by the classifier as highly specific and sensitive. As confirmed in vitro, three CMV-associated chains were specific for CMV antigens.

Here immunoSEQ multiplex PCR was the method, and the copy in TCRdb shows in-frame clones only, minus some. Seen here are roughly 70,000 clones, 85% to 95% observed once, and the top ten hold roughly 3.3%. Germline V gives CDR1 MNHEY, CDR2 SMNVEV (reference sequence). The CDR3 loop spans 13 amino acids. V was pared by 10 bases and J by 11 bases, with 21 bases between. The genes are TRBV27 and TRBJ1-5; perhaps TRBD1 as D (6 bases). The sequence was collected from a young man in good health and CMV-seronegative. Sequenced: PBMCs. The CDR3, as DNA: TGTGCCACCCCTCGGGGGGCCCAAGAGTCCCAGCATTTT. This sequence encodes CATPRGAQESQHF.